Listed below are T cell receptor beta chains from one sample, sequenced in a study of blood T cell repertoires in COVID-19. The repertoire was sequenced with immunoSEQ multiplex PCR; TCRdb's copy has only in-frame clones and lacks some. The sample carries over 250,000 clones, around nine tenths recorded once. Sequencing was carried out using PBMCs or T cells enriched from blood (not recorded which). The receptors here all came from an older woman who had recovered from COVID-19. Both conserved end residues are part of each CDR3. The order of the fields is D gene, J gene, V gene, clone size, CDR3 DNA, CDR3 protein. The D gene is left open where the match is weak. Size is stated for part of the rows, as once, few or many counts, or as a class when the clone is expanded.

TRBD2,TRBJ2-1,TRBV11-2,once,TGTGCCAGCAGCTTACAGCGGGGGGGAGGCAATGAGCAGTTCTTC,CASSLQRGGGNEQFF
.,TRBJ1-1,TRBV5-6,.,TGTGCCAGCAGCTTCTTCTCTGGGAGTGGCACTGAAGCTTTCTTT,CASSFFSGSGTEAFF
TRBD1,TRBJ1-2,TRBV19,.,TGTGCCAGTAGTATAACAGGGGGCTTGGGCTATGGCTACACCTTC,CASSITGGLGYGYTF
.,TRBJ1-6,TRBV6-4,.,TGTGCCAGCAGTGACTCCGGGGATAATTCACCCCTCCACTTT,CASSDSGDNSPLHF
.,TRBJ1-2,TRBV27,.,TGTGCCAGCAGAGGCGTTGTACAGATGGGCTATGGCTACACCTTC,CASRGVVQMGYGYTF
.,TRBJ1-2,TRBV28,.,TGTGCCAGCAGTTTATGGGCAGGAGGGGGCTACACCTTC,CASSLWAGGGYTF
.,TRBJ2-5,TRBV5-1,.,TGCGCCAGCAGTTGGGACATGTCGGAGACCCAGTACTTC,CASSWDMSETQYF
TRBD1,TRBJ2-5,TRBV7-7,once,TGTGCTAGCACCGCAACCGGGACAGGGGGAGAGACCCAGTACTTC,CASTATGTGGETQYF
.,TRBJ2-1,TRBV18,.,TGTGCCAGCTCACCAGGCGGGTTTTACAATGAGCAGTTCTTC,CASSPGGFYNEQFF
.,TRBJ1-6,TRBV6-5,once,TGTGCCAGCAGTTACCCCGGGGGGATTCATTCACCCCTCCACTTT,CASSYPGGIHSPLHF
TRBD2,TRBJ2-7,TRBV5-4,few,TGTGCCAGCAGCTCCGGGGGGGCCGCGGGGCAGTACTTC,CASSSGGAAGQYF
.,TRBJ1-5,TRBV24-1,.,TGTGCCACCAGTGATTTGGTAAGGACACACCAGCCCCAGCATTTT,CATSDLVRTHQPQHF
.,TRBJ2-2,TRBV24-1,once,TGTGCCACCAGGAGTAGGGGATCGTCGAACACCGGGGAGCTGTTTTTT,CATRSRGSSNTGELFF
.,TRBJ1-1,TRBV5-1,.,TGCGCCAGCAGCTTGGTAGAGATGAACACTGAAGCTTTCTTT,CASSLVEMNTEAFF
.,TRBJ1-2,TRBV27,.,TGTGCCAGCAGTTTCCGGGAGGCTAACTATGGCTACACCTTC,CASSFREANYGYTF
TRBD2,TRBJ2-4,TRBV5-4,.,TGTGCCAGCAGCTTGGTTGGTAGCGGGAGGACGGCCAAAAACATTCAGTACTTC,CASSLVGSGRTAKNIQYF
.,TRBJ1-4,TRBV7-9,.,TGTGCCAGCAGCTCTCAGGTCTCTGAAAAACTGTTTTTT,CASSSQVSEKLFF
TRBD2,TRBJ2-3,TRBV2,.,TGTGCCAGCAGTGGGACTAGCGGGAGCACAGATACGCAGTATTTT,CASSGTSGSTDTQYF
TRBD1,TRBJ1-2,TRBV19,.,TGTGCCAGTAGTATGGGGACAGGGGGCCTTAACTATGGCTACACCTTC,CASSMGTGGLNYGYTF
TRBD1,TRBJ1-2,TRBV6-2/TRBV6-3,.,TGTGCCAGCAGTCCAGGGGGCGCATACTATGGCTACACCTTC,CASSPGGAYYGYTF
.,TRBJ2-5,TRBV7-9,.,TGTGCCAGCAGCTTTGATCTCCCCCCAGGGACCCAGTACTTC,CASSFDLPPGTQYF
.,TRBJ1-5,TRBV30,.,TGTGCCTGGAGCCTCGGAGTAAATCAGCCCCAGCATTTT,CAWSLGVNQPQHF
.,TRBJ1-4,TRBV10-2,.,TGCGCCAGCAGCCTTTCCGGGACAACCGAAAAACTGTTTTTT,CASSLSGTTEKLFF
TRBD1,TRBJ2-3,TRBV5-4,.,TGTGCCAGCAGCTTACCGGGACAGTTCAGGGGCACAGATACGCAGTATTTT,CASSLPGQFRGTDTQYF
TRBD1,TRBJ1-1,TRBV7-9,.,TGTGCCAGCAGCACAGGGGGAAGATCTGAAGCTTTCTTT,CASSTGGRSEAFF
.,TRBJ2-2,TRBV9,once,TGTGCCAGCAGAGCTACCGCGAACACCGGGGAGCTGTTTTTT,CASRATANTGELFF
TRBD2,TRBJ2-2,TRBV24-1,.,TGTGCCACCAGTGGGCCTCTAGCGGCATGGGGGACCGGGGAGCTGTTTTTT,CATSGPLAAWGTGELFF
.,TRBJ1-2,TRBV11-2,.,TGTGCCAGCAGCTCTCTAAACTATGGCTACACCTTC,CASSSLNYGYTF
.,TRBJ1-3,TRBV5-1,.,TGCGCCAGCAGCCTCGACGGGGGGCAGGGAAACACCATATATTTT,CASSLDGGQGNTIYF
TRBD1,TRBJ1-1,TRBV9,many,TGTGCCAGCAGCATTGGACAGGGGAGGGGCACTGAAGCTTTCTTT,CASSIGQGRGTEAFF
TRBD1,TRBJ2-3,TRBV24-1,.,TGTGCCACCTCAAAGACAGGGGGCGTGTCAGATACGCAGTATTTT,CATSKTGGVSDTQYF
TRBD1,TRBJ1-1,TRBV28,.,TGTGCCACCCATAACAGGGGGATGAACACTGAAGCTTTCTTT,CATHNRGMNTEAFF
.,TRBJ2-3,TRBV29-1,.,TGCAGCGTTAGTCGGGCGGGAAGCACAGATACGCAGTATTTT,CSVSRAGSTDTQYF
TRBD1,TRBJ1-4,TRBV28,.,TGTGCCAGCAGGGGACAGGGAAATGAAAAACTGTTTTTT,CASRGQGNEKLFF
.,TRBJ2-2,TRBV10-3,.,TGTGCCACTTCAGGGGCTAACACCGGGGAGCTGTTTTTT,CATSGANTGELFF
TRBD1,TRBJ2-2,TRBV5-4,once,TGTGCCAGCAGCTTCCCGGGACAGGAGGGCGCCGGGGAGCTGTTTTTT,CASSFPGQEGAGELFF
.,TRBJ1-2,TRBV27,.,TGTGCCAGCTACTCCCACGGGGGGGGAGGAAGAGATGGCTACACCTTC,CASYSHGGGGRDGYTF
.,TRBJ2-1,TRBV7-2,.,TGTGCCAGCAGCTTAGAAACAGCCTACAATGAGCAGTTCTTC,CASSLETAYNEQFF
.,TRBJ1-1,TRBV25-1,.,TGTGCCAGCAGTGACAGGGAAACTGAAGCTTTCTTT,CASSDRETEAFF
TRBD1,TRBJ2-7,TRBV7-3,.,TGTGCCAGCAGCCCCATTCCGGGACAGGCAGATGAGCAGTACTTC,CASSPIPGQADEQYF
.,TRBJ1-6,TRBV28,.,TGTGCCAGCAGCCTAGAGCGGACTAATAATTCACCCCTCCACTTT,CASSLERTNNSPLHF